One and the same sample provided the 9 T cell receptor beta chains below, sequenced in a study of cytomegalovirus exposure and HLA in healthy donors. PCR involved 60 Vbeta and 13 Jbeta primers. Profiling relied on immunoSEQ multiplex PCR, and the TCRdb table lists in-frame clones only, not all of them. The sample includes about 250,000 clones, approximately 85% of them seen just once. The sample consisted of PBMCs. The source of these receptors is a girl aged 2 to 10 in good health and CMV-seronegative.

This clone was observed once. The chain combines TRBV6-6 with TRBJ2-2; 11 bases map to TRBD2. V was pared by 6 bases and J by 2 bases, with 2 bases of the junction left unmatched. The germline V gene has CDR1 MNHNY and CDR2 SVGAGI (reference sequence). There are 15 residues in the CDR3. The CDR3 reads CASRGTSGNTGELFF. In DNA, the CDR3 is TGTGCCAGCAGGGGGACTAGCGGTAACACCGGGGAGCTGTTTTTT.

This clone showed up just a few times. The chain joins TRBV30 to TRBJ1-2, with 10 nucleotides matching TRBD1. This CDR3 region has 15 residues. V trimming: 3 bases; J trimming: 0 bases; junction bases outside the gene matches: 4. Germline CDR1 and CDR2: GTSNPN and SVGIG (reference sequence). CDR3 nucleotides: TGTGCCTGGAGGGGACAGGGGATAGCTAACTATGGCTACACCTTC. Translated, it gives CAWRGQGIANYGYTF.

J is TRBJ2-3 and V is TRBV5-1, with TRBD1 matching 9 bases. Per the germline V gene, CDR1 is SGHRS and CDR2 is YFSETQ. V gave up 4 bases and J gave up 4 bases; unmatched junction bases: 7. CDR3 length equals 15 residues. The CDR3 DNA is TGCGCCAGCAGCCACGACAGGGGGGTAGCAGATACGCAGTATTTT. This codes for CASSHDRGVADTQYF.

CDR3 protein: CASSAAGRVRYGYTF. CDR3 DNA sequence: TGTGCCAGCAGCGCCGCTGGTCGGGTCCGCTATGGCTACACCTTC. The chain uses TRBV9 and TRBJ1-2; no reliable D call. Trimming took off 3 bases at V and 4 bases at J, with 16 bases between the two ends. CDR1 is SGDLS, CDR2 YYNGEE, per germline. The CDR3 has 15 residues. The whole variable domain, remainder taken from reference TRBV9 and TRBJ1-2, is DSGVTQTPKHLITATGQRVTLRCSPRSGDLSVYWYQQSLDQGLQFLIQYYNGEERAKGNILERFSAQQFPDLHSELNLSSLELGDSALYFCASSAAGRVRYGYTFGSGTRLTVV.

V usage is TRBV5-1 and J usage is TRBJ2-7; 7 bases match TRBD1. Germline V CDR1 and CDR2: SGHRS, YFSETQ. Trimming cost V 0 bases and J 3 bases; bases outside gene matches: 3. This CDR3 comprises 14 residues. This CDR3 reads CASSLEDRVYEQYF. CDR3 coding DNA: TGCGCCAGCAGCTTGGAAGACAGGGTCTACGAGCAGTACTTC.

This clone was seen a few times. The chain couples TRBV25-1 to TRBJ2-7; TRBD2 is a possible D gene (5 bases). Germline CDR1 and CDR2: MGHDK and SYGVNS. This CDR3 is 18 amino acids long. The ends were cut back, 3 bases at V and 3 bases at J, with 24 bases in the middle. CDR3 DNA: TGTGCCAGCAGTGATCCTAGCCCCTACCGGACGGGCCGCTACGAGCAGTACTTC. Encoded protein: CASSDPSPYRTGRYEQYF.

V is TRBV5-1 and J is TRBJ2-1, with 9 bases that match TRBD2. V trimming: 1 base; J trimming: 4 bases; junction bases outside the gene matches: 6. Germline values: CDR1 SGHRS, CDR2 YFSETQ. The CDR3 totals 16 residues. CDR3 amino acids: CASSLTGGGGYNEQFF. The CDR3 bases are TGCGCCAGCAGCTTGACCGGCGGGGGGGGTTACAATGAGCAGTTCTTC.

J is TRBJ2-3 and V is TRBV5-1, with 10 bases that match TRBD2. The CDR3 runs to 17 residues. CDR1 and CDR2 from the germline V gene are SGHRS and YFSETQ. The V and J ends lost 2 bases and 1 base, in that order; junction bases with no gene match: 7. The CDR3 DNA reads TGCGCCAGCAGCTTCAAGTCTAGCGGGAGTCGCACAGATACGCAGTATTTT. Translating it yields CASSFKSSGSRTDTQYF.

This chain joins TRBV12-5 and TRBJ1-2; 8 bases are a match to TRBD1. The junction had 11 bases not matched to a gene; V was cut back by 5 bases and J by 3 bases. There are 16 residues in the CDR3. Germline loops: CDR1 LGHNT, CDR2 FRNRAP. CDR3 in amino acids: CASGPETFRGHYGYTF. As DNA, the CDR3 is TGTGCTAGTGGTCCCGAGACCTTCAGGGGGCACTATGGCTACACCTTC.